The TCR beta chain described here comes from a study of T cells in Graves' hyperthyroidism and ophthalmopathy. RNA transcripts provided the source from which TCR beta CDR3 regions were amplified. The HTBI primer set was used in a first-round RT-PCR of the TCR CDR3. One entry per CDR3 protein results from TCRdb running MiXCR on the multiplex PCR reads. The sample holds 650,000 to 800,000 distinct CDR3 sequences, just under 45% seen once. Notes on the study in general: Ophthalmopathy stood apart from stable hyperthyroidism in a 13 V-J model. Within blood appeared most thyroid clonotypes that had expanded above 0.001.

This clonotype was detected ten times or more. Its antigen is undetermined. The germline V and J ends were trimmed by 2 bases and 5 bases, with 9 bases remaining between them. Germline values: CDR1 MGHDK, CDR2 SYGVNS. The CDR3 length is 13 residues. This clonotype was obtained from an adult man with Graves' disease, either hyperthyroidism or ophthalmopathy (not recorded which). The genes are TRBV25-1 and TRBJ1-1; no firm D call. The sequencing input was peripheral blood or thyroid tissue (not recorded which). As DNA, the CDR3 is TGTGCCAGCAGTGAAGTGGACTTAACTGAAGCTTTCTTT. Its translation is CASSEVDLTEAFF. Supplemented by reference TRBV25-1 and TRBJ1-1, the full variable domain reads EADIYQTPRYLVIGTGKKITLECSQTMGHDKMYWYQQDPGMELHLIHYSYGVNSTEKGDLSSESTVSRIRTEHFPLTLESARPSHTSQYLCASSEVDLTEAFFGQGTRLTVV.